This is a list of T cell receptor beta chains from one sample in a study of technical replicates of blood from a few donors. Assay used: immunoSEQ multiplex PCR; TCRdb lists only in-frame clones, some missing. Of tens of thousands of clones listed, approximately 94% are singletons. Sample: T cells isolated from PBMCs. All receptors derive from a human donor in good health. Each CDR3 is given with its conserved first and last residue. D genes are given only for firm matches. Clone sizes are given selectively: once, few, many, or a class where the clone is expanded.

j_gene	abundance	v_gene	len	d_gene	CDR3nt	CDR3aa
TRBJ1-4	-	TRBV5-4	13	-	TGTGCCAGCAGCTTGCTCGGAGACGAAAAACTGTTTTTT	CASSLLGDEKLFF
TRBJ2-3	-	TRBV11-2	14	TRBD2	TGTGCCAGCAGCTTAATAGCGGGGACAGATACGCAGTATTTT	CASSLIAGTDTQYF
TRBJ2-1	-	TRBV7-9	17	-	TGTGCCAGCAGCTTAGCTACAGGGCCCCACCCCGGGAATGAGCAGTTCTTC	CASSLATGPHPGNEQFF
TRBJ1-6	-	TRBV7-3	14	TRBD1	TGTGCCAGCAGCAGACAGGGGCCGCGCTCACCCCTCCACTTT	CASSRQGPRSPLHF
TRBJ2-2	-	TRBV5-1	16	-	TGCGCCAGCAGCCCCCGATCAGGGTTAAGCACCGGGGAGCTGTTTTTT	CASSPRSGLSTGELFF
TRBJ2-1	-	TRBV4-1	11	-	TGCGCCAGCAGCCAACTTAATGAGCAGTTCTTC	CASSQLNEQFF
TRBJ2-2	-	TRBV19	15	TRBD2	TGTGCCAGTAGTATGGGCGGGAGAAGGACCGGGGAGCTGTTTTTT	CASSMGGRRTGELFF
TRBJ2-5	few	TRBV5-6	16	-	TGTGCCAGCAGCACCGGTTGGAGGGTGGAGGGAGAGACCCAGTACTTC	CASSTGWRVEGETQYF
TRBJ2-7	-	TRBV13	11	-	TGTGCCAGCAGCCTTCGTTACGAGCAGTACTTC	CASSLRYEQYF
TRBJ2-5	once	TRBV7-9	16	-	TGTGCCAGCAGCTTAGTCTTACGACGGAGCCAAGAGACCCAGTACTTC	CASSLVLRRSQETQYF
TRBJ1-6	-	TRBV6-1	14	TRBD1	TGTGCCAGCAGGGGGACAGGGGATAATTCACCCCTCCACTTT	CASRGTGDNSPLHF
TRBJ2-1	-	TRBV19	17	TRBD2	TGTGCCAGTAGTGCCCTAAGAAGCGGGAGCTCCTACAATGAGCAGTTCTTC	CASSALRSGSSYNEQFF
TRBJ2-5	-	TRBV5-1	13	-	TGCGCCAGCAGCTTCAGGGGCCGAGAGACCCAGTACTTC	CASSFRGRETQYF
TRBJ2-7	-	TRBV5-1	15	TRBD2	TGCGCCAGCAGCACCACGGGACTAGCGGCCTACGAGCAGTACTTC	CASSTTGLAAYEQYF
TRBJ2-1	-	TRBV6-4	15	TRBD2	TGTGCCAGCAGTGGCTCGAGCGGGGGGGCCAATGAGCAGTTCTTC	CASSGSSGGANEQFF
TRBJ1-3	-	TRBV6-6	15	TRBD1	TGTGCCAGCAGTCACGACAGGGAGCGGTGGAGAACCATATATTTT	CASSHDRERWRTIYF
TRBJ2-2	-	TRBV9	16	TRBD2	TGTGCCAGCAGCGCGATAGCGGGACGGGCCACCGGGGAGCTGTTTTTT	CASSAIAGRATGELFF
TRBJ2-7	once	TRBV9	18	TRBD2	TGTGCCAGCAGCGTAGCCCCTAGCGGGGGGGCCGGGGCCTACGAGCAGTACTTC	CASSVAPSGGAGAYEQYF
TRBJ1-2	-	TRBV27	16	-	TGTGCCAGCAGTTCCGATACCCCACTTAGGGGTTATGGCTACACCTTC	CASSSDTPLRGYGYTF
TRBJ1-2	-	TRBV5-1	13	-	TGCGCCAGCAGCTATACAGCTAACTATGGCTACACCTTC	CASSYTANYGYTF
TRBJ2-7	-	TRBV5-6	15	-	TGTGCCAGCAGCTTGTCAAAACGGGTCTCCTACGAGCAGTACTTC	CASSLSKRVSYEQYF
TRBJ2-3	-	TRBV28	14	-	TGTGCCAGCAGTCCCGGACAGAGAACAGATACGCAGTATTTT	CASSPGQRTDTQYF
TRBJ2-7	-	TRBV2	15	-	TGTGCCAGCAGCCTCGAGCTTTTTAGTTCCTACGAGCAGTACTTC	CASSLELFSSYEQYF
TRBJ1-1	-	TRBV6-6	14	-	TGTGCCAGCAGAGCGGGACACCCGGGAACTGAAGCTTTCTTT	CASRAGHPGTEAFF
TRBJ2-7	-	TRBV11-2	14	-	TGTGCCAGCAGGCCGGGCGGGGGCTGGAGCGAGCAGTACTTC	CASRPGGGWSEQYF
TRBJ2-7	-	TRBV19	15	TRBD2	TGTGCCAGTAGTATACTGGGACTAGCGGGACACGAGCAGTACTTC	CASSILGLAGHEQYF
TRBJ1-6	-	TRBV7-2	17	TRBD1	TGTGCCAGCATGGGACAGGGGGCGCTGATTAGGAATTCACCCCTCCACTTT	CASMGQGALIRNSPLHF
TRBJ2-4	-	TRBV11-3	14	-	TGTGCCAGCAGCTTAATCGGAGCCAAAAACATTCAGTACTTC	CASSLIGAKNIQYF
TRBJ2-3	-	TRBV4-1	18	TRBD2	TGCGCCAGCAGCCATAGGTTAGCGGGAAACCCAAGGGCAGATACGCAGTATTTT	CASSHRLAGNPRADTQYF
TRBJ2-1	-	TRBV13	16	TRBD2	TGTGCCAGCAGTCCCCCGGGGAGCGGGGGCTACAATGAGCAGTTCTTC	CASSPPGSGGYNEQFF
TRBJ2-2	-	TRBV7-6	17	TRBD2	TGTGCCAGCAGCCCCGGTGGCACTAGCGGGAGAGCCGGGGAGCTGTTTTTT	CASSPGGTSGRAGELFF
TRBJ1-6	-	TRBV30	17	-	TGTGCCTGGAGTGTAGCCCTTGGCAGGGCAAGTCGTTCACCCCTCCACTTT	CAWSVALGRASRSPLHF
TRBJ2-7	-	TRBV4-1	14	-	TGCGCCAGCAGCCCAAAGCCTGGTCTGTGGGAGCAGTACTTC	CASSPKPGLWEQYF
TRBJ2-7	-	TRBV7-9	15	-	TGTGCCAGCAGCTCCTGGGGAGAGCGTGCCTACGAGCAGTACTTC	CASSSWGERAYEQYF
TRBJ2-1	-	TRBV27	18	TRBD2	TGTGCCAGCAGCTTTAGGGGGACTAGCGGGAGGAAGAGCTATGAGCAGTTCTTC	CASSFRGTSGRKSYEQFF
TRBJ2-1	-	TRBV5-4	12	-	TGTGCCAGCAGCGTCTCAGCGGGTGAGCAGTTCTTC	CASSVSAGEQFF
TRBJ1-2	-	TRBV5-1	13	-	TGCGCCAGCAGCGTCCGGGGAGGCTATGGCTACACCTTC	CASSVRGGYGYTF
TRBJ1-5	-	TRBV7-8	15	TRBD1	TGTGCCAGCAGCGGGACAGGTTTCGCCAATCAGCCCCAGCATTTT	CASSGTGFANQPQHF
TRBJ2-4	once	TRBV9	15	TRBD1	TGTGCCAGCAGCGTCAGGAGCGACAGGGTGAGCATTCAGTACTTC	CASSVRSDRVSIQYF
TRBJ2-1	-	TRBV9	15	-	TGTGCCAGCAGCGTAGGGACTTTCACCTACAATGAGCAGTTCTTC	CASSVGTFTYNEQFF
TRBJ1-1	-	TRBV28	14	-	TGTGCCAGCAGCTTCGTGACAGTTAACACTGAAGCTTTCTTT	CASSFVTVNTEAFF
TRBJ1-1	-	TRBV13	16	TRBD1	TGTGCCAGCAGCTTAGAACTGGGACAGGGGGGTTTTGAAGCTTTCTTT	CASSLELGQGGFEAFF
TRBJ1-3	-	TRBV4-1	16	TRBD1	TGCGCCAGCAGCCAACCGGGACAGACGAGGGAAAACACCATATATTTT	CASSQPGQTRENTIYF
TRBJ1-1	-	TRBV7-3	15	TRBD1	TGTGCCAGCAGCCCGCAGGGGGCTCTGGGCACTGAAGCTTTCTTT	CASSPQGALGTEAFF
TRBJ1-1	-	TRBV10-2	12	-	TGCGCCAGCAGACACAGGAACACTGAAGCTTTCTTT	CASRHRNTEAFF
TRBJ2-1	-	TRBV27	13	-	TGTGCCAGCGCCCGTGGGCCTTACAATGAGCAGTTCTTC	CASARGPYNEQFF
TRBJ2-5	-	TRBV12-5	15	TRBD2	TGTGCTAGTGGCGCGACCGGGAGGGCCGCGGAGACCCAGTACTTC	CASGATGRAAETQYF
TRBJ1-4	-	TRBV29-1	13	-	TGCAGCTTCTCCGGGGAAGGTCATGAAAAACTGTTTTTT	CSFSGEGHEKLFF
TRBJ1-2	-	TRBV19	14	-	TGTGCCAGTGTCAGGGTACCCGACCTTTGGGGCTACACCTTC	CASVRVPDLWGYTF
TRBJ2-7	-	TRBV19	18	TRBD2	TGTGCCAGTAGTCCCCGCCGGGGGGACGGACTTCTTTACTACGAGCAGTACTTC	CASSPRRGDGLLYYEQYF
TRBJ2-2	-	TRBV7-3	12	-	TGTGCCAGCAGCACAAACACCGGGGAGCTGTTTTTT	CASSTNTGELFF
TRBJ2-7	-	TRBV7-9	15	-	TGTGCCAGCAGCTTACTCGGCGGGGACTCCTACGAGCAGTACTTC	CASSLLGGDSYEQYF
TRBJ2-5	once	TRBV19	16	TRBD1	TGTGCCAGTAGTATTTGGGGACAGGGGGCCGGGGAGACCCAGTACTTC	CASSIWGQGAGETQYF
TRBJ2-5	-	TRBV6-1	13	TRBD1	TGTGCCAGCAATACAGGGGGCCAAGAGACCCAGTACTTC	CASNTGGQETQYF
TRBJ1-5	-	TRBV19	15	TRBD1	TGTGCCAGTAAGGACAGGGAGGGACCATCATCGCCCCAGCATTTT	CASKDREGPSSPQHF